Listed here are 25 T cell receptor beta chains from one sample, sequenced in a study of OX40 agonist ivuxolimab in advanced cancers. The table came from immunoSEQ multiplex PCR; TCRdb's copy has only in-frame clones and leaves some out. This table has approximately 70,000 clones, just over 85% appearing once. The specimen was CD4+ or CD8+ T cells sorted from blood, collected in a trial of the OX40 agonist ivuxolimab. These receptors were obtained from an adult with an advanced solid tumor such as melanoma, head and neck, liver or kidney cancer.

The J gene is TRBJ1-6, the V gene TRBV5-4, with no clear D. V dropped 9 bases and J dropped 7 bases, with 14 bases sitting between them. The V gene's germline CDR1 is SGHNT and CDR2 YYREEE (reference sequence). The CDR3 runs to 13 residues. The CDR3 sequence is CATSATVNSPLHF. The DNA for the CDR3 is TGTGCCACGTCCGCGACGGTAAATTCACCCCTCCACTTT.

The genes are TRBV6-1 and TRBJ1-2, with a weak D call TRBD1 (6 bases). The CDR3 loop spans 14 amino acids. Germline lookup yields CDR1 MNHNS and CDR2 SASEGT. Trimming removed 7 bases from V and 8 bases from J, with 20 bases in between. The chain's CDR3 is CASTPGTLQGGYTF. In nucleotides, the CDR3 is TGTGCCAGCACCCCCGGGACCCTCCAGGGGGGCTACACCTTC.

The rearrangement uses TRBV15 and TRBJ1-3, with D hard to call. Trimming took 0 bases from V and 4 from J, leaving 7 bases between them. The CDR3 sequence is 14 residues long. Germline lookup yields CDR1 LNHNV and CDR2 YYDKDF (reference sequence). The CDR3 sequence is CATSRDHPGNTIYF. The CDR3 nucleotides are TGTGCCACCAGCAGAGATCACCCGGGAAACACCATATATTTT.

This clone was seen a handful of times. The chain combines TRBV28 with TRBJ1-5, with a possible D match to TRBD1 (6 bases). The CDR3 has 17 residues. Germline CDR1 and CDR2: MDHEN and SYDVKM. Trimming removed 5 bases from V and 6 bases from J, with 23 bases in between. CDR3 in amino acids: CASSPPTRTGIRQPQHF. The CDR3 DNA reads as TGTGCCAGCAGTCCGCCCACGCGAACAGGGATTCGTCAGCCCCAGCATTTT.

This rearrangement joins TRBV7-9 to TRBJ2-3, with 8 bases aligning to TRBD1. CDR1 is SEHNR and CDR2 is FQNEAQ in the germline V gene (reference sequence). The CDR3 runs 14 residues. J gave up 6 bases and V 5 bases, and 7 bases lay outside the gene matches. This CDR3 is CASSPGQGWDTQYF. In nucleotides, the CDR3 is TGTGCCAGCAGCCCCGGACAGGGTTGGGATACGCAGTATTTT.

V gene TRBV18 combines with J gene TRBJ1-1; TRBD1 is a possible D gene (5 bases). Trimming took off 5 bases at V and 8 bases at J, with 9 bases between the two ends. The CDR3 consists of 11 residues. Germline V gives CDR1 KGHSH, CDR2 LQKENI. The CDR3, as DNA: TGTGCCAGCTCAGCCGGGACCGAAGCTTTCTTT. It encodes CASSAGTEAFF.

The chain joins TRBV4-2 to TRBJ1-6, with D tentatively TRBD1 (5 bases). Germline CDR1 LGHNA, CDR2 YNFKEQ. The CDR3 spans 14 residues. V was shortened by 5 bases and J by 9 bases, with 14 bases between the two germline ends. The CDR3 is CASSYGGFGSPLHF. The CDR3 DNA reads TGTGCCAGCAGCTACGGGGGGTTTGGTTCACCCCTCCACTTT.

The chain links TRBV4-1 to TRBJ2-4; the match to TRBD1 covers 9 bases. Germline-derived CDR1 and CDR2 are MGHRA and YSYEKL. This CDR3 has 19 amino acids. V dropped 0 bases and J dropped 8; count of bases not matched to a gene: 17. Here the CDR3 DNA reads TGCGCCAGCAGCCAAGATATCACGGGGACAGGGCGACGGGGGGACATTCAGTACTTC. Protein: CASSQDITGTGRRGDIQYF.

V usage is TRBV6-5 and J usage is TRBJ1-2; D remains ambiguous. This CDR3 has 14 residues. V lost 5 bases and J lost 8, with 18 bases in between. Germline CDR1 is MNHEY and CDR2 is SVGAGI. CDR3 in DNA: TGTGCCAGCAGTCCCTCCAGATCCGGCGGGGGCTACACCTTC. Translated: CASSPSRSGGGYTF.

The chain recombines TRBV7-3 with TRBJ2-5; 9 positions agree with TRBD1. Losses at the gene ends were 5 bases for V and 5 bases for J; bases not matched to a gene: 3. The CDR3 contains 13 residues. Germline V gives CDR1 SGHTA, CDR2 FQGTGA. CDR3 sequence: CASSTQGAETQYF. In DNA form, the CDR3 reads TGTGCCAGCAGCACACAGGGGGCTGAGACCCAGTACTTC.

The chain links TRBV5-8 to TRBJ2-1; no clear D gene. CDR3 length equals 13 residues. V lost 0 bases and J 10 bases, leaving 11 bases between the germline ends. Per germline, CDR1 SGHTS and CDR2 YDEGEE. CDR3 residues: CASSLVQDEEQFF. CDR3 DNA sequence: TGTGCCAGCAGCTTGGTGCAGGATGAAGAGCAGTTCTTC.

This chain links TRBV5-6 with TRBJ2-2; D is perhaps TRBD1 (8 bases). CDR3 length: 16 residues. The V gene's germline CDR1 is SGHDT and CDR2 YYEEEE. The V end was cut by 4 bases, the J end by 6 bases, with 19 bases between. CDR3 nucleotide sequence: TGTGCCAGCAGCACACAGAGACAGGGGAGGGCCGGGGAGCTGTTTTTT. Translating it yields CASSTQRQGRAGELFF.

CDR3 in amino acids: CASSPDRGAEAFF. CDR3 in DNA: TGTGCCAGCAGCCCAGACAGGGGGGCAGAAGCTTTCTTT. This chain links TRBV7-6 with TRBJ1-1; TRBD1 aligns across 9 bases. The CDR3 is 13 amino acids. V was pared by 5 bases and J by 8 bases, with 6 bases of the junction left unmatched. The germline V gene encodes CDR1 SGHVS and CDR2 FNYEAQ.

This chain connects TRBV7-2 to TRBJ2-1, with no clear D. V shed 7 bases and J shed 2 bases, with 9 bases lying between them. This CDR3 is 13 amino acids long. Germline values: CDR1 SGHTA, CDR2 FQGNSA. CDR3 sequence: CASTLSTYNEQFF. CDR3 sequence (DNA): TGTGCCAGCACCCTATCCACCTACAATGAGCAGTTCTTC.

This chain connects TRBV10-3 to TRBJ1-3, with 8 bases that match TRBD1. Losses at the gene ends were 7 bases for V and 6 bases for J; bases not matched to a gene: 8. Per the germline V gene, CDR1 is ENHRY and CDR2 is SYGVKD. This CDR3 has 14 amino acids. The CDR3 reads CAITTGVGENTIYF. The DNA for the CDR3 is TGTGCCATCACGACAGGGGTTGGGGAAAACACCATATATTTT.

The count of this clone is one. The V and J genes are TRBV7-8 and TRBJ1-4; D remains ambiguous. Between the trimmed V and J ends, which lost 1 base and 8 bases, there was a span of 23 bases. The CDR3 runs 18 residues. Per the germline V gene, CDR1 is SGHVS and CDR2 is FQNEAQ. The CDR3 sequence is CASSLVLAPTYAREKLFF. In DNA, the CDR3 is TGTGCCAGCAGCTTAGTATTGGCCCCGACCTACGCGAGGGAAAAACTGTTTTTT.

The chain carries TRBV4-1 and TRBJ2-7; 9 bases are a match to TRBD1. This CDR3 contains 17 residues. Germline V gives CDR1 MGHRA, CDR2 YSYEKL. J lost 2 bases, V lost 0 bases, and 8 bases had no gene match. The CDR3 loop is CASSQDRETGGPYEQYF. For the CDR3, the DNA is TGCGCCAGCAGCCAAGATCGAGAAACAGGGGGCCCCTACGAGCAGTACTTC.

V usage is TRBV7-6 and J usage is TRBJ1-5; no clear D gene. Germline-derived CDR1 and CDR2 are SGHVS and FNYEAQ. The CDR3 runs 13 residues. Trimming pared 2 bases from V and 3 bases from J, leaving 5 bases between. CDR3 region: CASSLSTNQPQHF. CDR3 DNA: TGTGCCAGCAGCTTATCTACCAATCAGCCCCAGCATTTT.

The CDR3 reads CASSYPGLAGESTDTQYF. The CDR3 coding sequence is TGCGCCAGCAGCTATCCGGGACTAGCGGGGGAGAGCACAGATACGCAGTATTTT. The rearrangement links TRBV5-1 to TRBJ2-3, with 14 bases identical to TRBD2. Germline values: CDR1 SGHRS, CDR2 YFSETQ. The CDR3 contains 18 residues. The trim removed 3 bases at V and 0 bases at J, leaving 6 bases unmatched.

The rearrangement uses TRBV18 and TRBJ2-7; a possible D gene is TRBD1 (6 bases). The CDR3 loop spans 16 amino acids. The germline gives CDR1 KGHSH, CDR2 LQKENI. The V gene lost 4 bases and the J gene lost 1 base, with 17 bases spanning the gap. This CDR3 reads CASSLFPGRGSYEQYF. CDR3 in DNA: TGTGCCAGCTCACTCTTCCCTGGCAGGGGTTCCTACGAGCAGTACTTC.

V and J are TRBV5-1 and TRBJ2-1; TRBD2 matches at 9 bases. This CDR3 is built from 16 residues. The trim removed 0 bases at V and 8 bases at J, leaving 9 bases unmatched. The germline V gene has CDR1 SGHRS and CDR2 YFSETQ. In DNA, the CDR3 is TGCGCCAGCAGCTTGGCCGGCGGGGGGGCCGGCGATGAGCAGTTCTTC. Translation gives CASSLAGGGAGDEQFF.

This chain joins TRBV1 and TRBJ2-5; TRBD2, the table's D call, was not compared with the DNA. TRBV1 is flagged as a pseudogene. This CDR3 is built from 14 residues. The CDR3 spells CTSSQTGGEETQYF. CDR3 nucleotide sequence: TGCACCAGCAGCCAAACCGGGGGAGAAGAGACCCAGTACTTC.

V and J are TRBV18 and TRBJ1-5, with D perhaps TRBD1 (5 bases). Germline V lookup: CDR1 KGHSH, CDR2 LQKENI. V was trimmed by 1 base and J by 5 bases, leaving 12 bases between them. This CDR3 comprises 15 residues. Here the CDR3 reads CASSPRAGRDQPQHF. The DNA for the CDR3 is TGTGCCAGCTCACCACGGGCAGGGCGGGATCAGCCCCAGCATTTT.

The CDR3 here is CASSIDAGMNTEAFF. The CDR3 nucleotides are TGTGCCAGTAGTATAGACGCAGGCATGAACACTGAAGCTTTCTTT. The chain employs TRBV19 and TRBJ1-1; D is unclear. The CDR3 is 15 amino acids. In germline, CDR1 is LNHDA, CDR2 SQIVND (reference sequence). Trimming cost V 0 bases and J 0 bases, with 8 bases left between them.

The chain has TRBV19 and TRBJ2-2; TRBD1 aligns across 8 bases. The V gene end was trimmed by 1 base and the J gene end by 5 bases; junction bases not matched to a gene: 3. CDR3 size: 15 residues. Per germline, CDR1 LNHDA and CDR2 SQIVND (reference sequence). This CDR3 reads CASSIVHRGTGELFF. In DNA form, the CDR3 reads TGTGCCAGTAGTATAGTCCACAGGGGGACCGGGGAGCTGTTTTTT. Using reference TRBV19 and TRBJ2-2 for the parts outside the CDR3, the full variable domain is DGGITQSPKYLFRKEGQNVTLSCEQNLNHDAMYWYRQDPGQGLRLIYYSQIVNDFQKGDIAEGYSVSREKKESFPLTVTSAQKNPTAFYLCASSIVHRGTGELFFGEGSRLTVL.